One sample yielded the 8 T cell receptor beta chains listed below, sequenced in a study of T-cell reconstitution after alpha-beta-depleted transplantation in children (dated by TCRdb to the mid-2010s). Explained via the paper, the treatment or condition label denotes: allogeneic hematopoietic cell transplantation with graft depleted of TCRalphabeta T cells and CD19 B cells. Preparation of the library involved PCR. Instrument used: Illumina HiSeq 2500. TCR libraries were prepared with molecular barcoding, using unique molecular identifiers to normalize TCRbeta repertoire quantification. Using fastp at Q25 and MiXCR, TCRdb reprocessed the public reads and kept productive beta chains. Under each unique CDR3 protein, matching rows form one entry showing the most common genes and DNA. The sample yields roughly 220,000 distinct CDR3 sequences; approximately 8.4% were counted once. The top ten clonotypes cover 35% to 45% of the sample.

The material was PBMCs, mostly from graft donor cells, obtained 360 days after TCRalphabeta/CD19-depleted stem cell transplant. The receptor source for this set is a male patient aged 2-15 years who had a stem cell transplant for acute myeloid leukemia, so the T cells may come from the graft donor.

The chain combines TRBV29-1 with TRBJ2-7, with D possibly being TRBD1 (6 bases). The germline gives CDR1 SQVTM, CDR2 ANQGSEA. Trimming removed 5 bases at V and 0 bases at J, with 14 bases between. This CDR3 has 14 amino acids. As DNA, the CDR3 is TGCAGCGTTCCCAAAGGGGGATTCTCCTACGAGCAGTACTTC. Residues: CSVPKGGFSYEQYF.

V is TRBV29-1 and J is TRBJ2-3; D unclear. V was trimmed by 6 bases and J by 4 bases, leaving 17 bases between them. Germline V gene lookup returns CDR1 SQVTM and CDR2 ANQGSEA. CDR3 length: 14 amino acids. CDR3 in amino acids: CSVVLALLADTQYF. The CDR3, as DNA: TGCAGCGTCGTCCTGGCCCTCCTGGCAGATACGCAGTATTTT.

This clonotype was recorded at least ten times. The CDR3 DNA follows: TGTGCCAGCAGCCAAGTGTTCCCATCCCTGGGGAACACTGAAGCTTTCTTT. Residues: CASSQVFPSLGNTEAFF. The chain joins TRBV14 to TRBJ1-1; no firm D call. CDR3 length equals 17 residues. The germline V gene has CDR1 SGHDN and CDR2 FVKESK. Trimming shortened V by 1 base and J by 1 base, and 16 bases separated the two germline ends.

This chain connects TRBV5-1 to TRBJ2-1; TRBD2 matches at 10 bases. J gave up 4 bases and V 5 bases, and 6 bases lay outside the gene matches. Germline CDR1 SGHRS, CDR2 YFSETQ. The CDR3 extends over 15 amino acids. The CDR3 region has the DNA TGCGCCAGCAGATATGGACTAGCGGAATACAATGAGCAGTTCTTC. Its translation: CASRYGLAEYNEQFF.

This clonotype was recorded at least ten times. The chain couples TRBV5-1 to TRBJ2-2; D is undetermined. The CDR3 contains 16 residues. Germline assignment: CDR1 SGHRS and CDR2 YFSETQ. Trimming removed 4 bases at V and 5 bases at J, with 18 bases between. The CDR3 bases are TGCGCCAGCAGCCCAGGTGGTGTGGGCCAAACCGGGGAGCTGTTTTTT. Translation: CASSPGGVGQTGELFF.

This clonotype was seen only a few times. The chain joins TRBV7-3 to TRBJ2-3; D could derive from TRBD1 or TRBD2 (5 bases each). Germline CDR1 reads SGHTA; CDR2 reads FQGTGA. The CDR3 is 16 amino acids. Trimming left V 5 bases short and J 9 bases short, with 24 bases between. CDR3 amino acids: CASSGTGQGSYETQYF. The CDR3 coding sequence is TGTGCCAGCAGCGGAACGGGGCAGGGCTCATATGAAACGCAGTATTTT.

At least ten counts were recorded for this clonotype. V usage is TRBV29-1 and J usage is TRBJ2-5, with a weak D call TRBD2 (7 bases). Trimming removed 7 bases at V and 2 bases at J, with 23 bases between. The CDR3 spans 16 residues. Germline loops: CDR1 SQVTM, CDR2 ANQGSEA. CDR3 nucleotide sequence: TGCAGCGGACAGGAGCCGAGAGGCGGGAGTCAAGAGACCCAGTACTTC. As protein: CSGQEPRGGSQETQYF.

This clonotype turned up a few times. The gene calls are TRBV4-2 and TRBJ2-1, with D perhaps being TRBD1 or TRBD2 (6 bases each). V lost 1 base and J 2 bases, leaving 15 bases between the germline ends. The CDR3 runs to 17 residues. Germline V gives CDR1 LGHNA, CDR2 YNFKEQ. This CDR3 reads CASSQAARGQTYNEQFF. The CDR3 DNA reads TGTGCCAGCAGCCAAGCGGCACGGGGGCAGACCTACAATGAGCAGTTCTTC.